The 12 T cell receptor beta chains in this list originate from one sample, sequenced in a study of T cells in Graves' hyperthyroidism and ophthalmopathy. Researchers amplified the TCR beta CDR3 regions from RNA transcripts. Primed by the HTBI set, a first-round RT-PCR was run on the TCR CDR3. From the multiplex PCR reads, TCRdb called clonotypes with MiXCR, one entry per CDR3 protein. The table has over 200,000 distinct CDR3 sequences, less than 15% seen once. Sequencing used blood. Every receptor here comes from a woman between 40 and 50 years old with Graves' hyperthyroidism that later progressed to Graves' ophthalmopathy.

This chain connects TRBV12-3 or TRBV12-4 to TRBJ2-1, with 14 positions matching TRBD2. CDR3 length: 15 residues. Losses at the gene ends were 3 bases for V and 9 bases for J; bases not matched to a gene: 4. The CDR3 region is CASSLRTSGRSEQFF. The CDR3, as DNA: TGTGCCAGCAGTTTGAGGACTAGCGGGAGGAGTGAGCAGTTCTTC.

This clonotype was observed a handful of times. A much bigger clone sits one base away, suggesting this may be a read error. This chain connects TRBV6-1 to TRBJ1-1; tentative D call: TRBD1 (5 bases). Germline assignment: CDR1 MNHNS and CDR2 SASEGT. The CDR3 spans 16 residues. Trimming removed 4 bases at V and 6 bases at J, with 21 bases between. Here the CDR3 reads CASSVISGTILAEAFF. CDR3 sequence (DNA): TGTGCCAGCAGTGTCATATCCGGGACGATACTAGCTGAAGCTTTCTTT.

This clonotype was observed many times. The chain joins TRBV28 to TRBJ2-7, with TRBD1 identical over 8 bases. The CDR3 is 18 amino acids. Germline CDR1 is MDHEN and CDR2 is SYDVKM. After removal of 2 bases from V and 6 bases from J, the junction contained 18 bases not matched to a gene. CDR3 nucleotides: TGTGCCAGCAGTTTAATCCAGGGGGCGGATCTTACGGTACGCGAGCAGTACTTC. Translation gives CASSLIQGADLTVREQYF.

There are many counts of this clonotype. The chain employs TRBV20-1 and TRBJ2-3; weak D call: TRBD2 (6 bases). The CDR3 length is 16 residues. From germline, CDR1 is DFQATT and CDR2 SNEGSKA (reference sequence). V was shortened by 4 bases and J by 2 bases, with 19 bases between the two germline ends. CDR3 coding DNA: TGCAGTGCTATAACCCTAGCGTACGAGCCCACAGATACGCAGTATTTT. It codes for CSAITLAYEPTDTQYF.

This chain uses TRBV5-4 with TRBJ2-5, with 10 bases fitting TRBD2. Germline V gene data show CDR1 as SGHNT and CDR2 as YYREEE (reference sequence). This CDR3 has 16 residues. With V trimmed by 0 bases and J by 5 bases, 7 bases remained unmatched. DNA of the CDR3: TGTGCCAGCAGCTTGGAGCTAGCGGGAGCTTCGGAGACCCAGTACTTC. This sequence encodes CASSLELAGASETQYF.

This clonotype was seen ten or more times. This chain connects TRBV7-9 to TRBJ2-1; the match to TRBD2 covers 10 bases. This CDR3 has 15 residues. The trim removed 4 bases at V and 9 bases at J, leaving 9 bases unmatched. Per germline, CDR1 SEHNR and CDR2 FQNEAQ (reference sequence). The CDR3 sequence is CASSSASGSPGEQFF. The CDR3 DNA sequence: TGTGCCAGCAGCTCAGCTAGCGGGAGTCCGGGTGAGCAGTTCTTC.

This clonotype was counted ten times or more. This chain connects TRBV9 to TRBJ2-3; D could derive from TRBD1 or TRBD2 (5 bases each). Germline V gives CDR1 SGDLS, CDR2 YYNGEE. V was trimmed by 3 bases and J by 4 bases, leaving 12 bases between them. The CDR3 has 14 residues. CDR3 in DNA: TGTGCCAGCAGCGGAGGGACGATTCCAGATACGCAGTATTTT. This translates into CASSGGTIPDTQYF.

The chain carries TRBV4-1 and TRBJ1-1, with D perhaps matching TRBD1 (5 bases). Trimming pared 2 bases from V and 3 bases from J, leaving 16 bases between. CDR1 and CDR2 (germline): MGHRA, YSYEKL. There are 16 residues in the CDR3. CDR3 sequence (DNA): TGCGCCAGCAGCCAAAGGGCCTTTGGGGGGTACACTGAAGCTTTCTTT. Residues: CASSQRAFGGYTEAFF.

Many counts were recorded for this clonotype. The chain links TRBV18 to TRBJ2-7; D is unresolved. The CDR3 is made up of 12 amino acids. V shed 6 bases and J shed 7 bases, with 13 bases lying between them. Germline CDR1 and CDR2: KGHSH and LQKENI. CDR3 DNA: TGTGCCAGCTCGTCGGACCGCCTGGAGCAGTACTTC. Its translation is CASSSDRLEQYF.

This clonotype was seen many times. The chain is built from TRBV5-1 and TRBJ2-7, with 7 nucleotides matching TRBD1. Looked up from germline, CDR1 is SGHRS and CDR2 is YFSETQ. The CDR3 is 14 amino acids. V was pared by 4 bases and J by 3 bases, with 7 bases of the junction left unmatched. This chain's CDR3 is CASSPWTGDYEQYF. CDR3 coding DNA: TGCGCCAGCAGCCCCTGGACAGGAGACTACGAGCAGTACTTC.

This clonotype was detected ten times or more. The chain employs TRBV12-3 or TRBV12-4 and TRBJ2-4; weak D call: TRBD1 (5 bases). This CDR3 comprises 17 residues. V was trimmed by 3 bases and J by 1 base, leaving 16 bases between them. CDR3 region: CASSFKFRGPAKNIQYF. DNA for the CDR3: TGTGCCAGCAGTTTCAAATTTAGGGGCCCTGCCAAAAACATTCAGTACTTC.

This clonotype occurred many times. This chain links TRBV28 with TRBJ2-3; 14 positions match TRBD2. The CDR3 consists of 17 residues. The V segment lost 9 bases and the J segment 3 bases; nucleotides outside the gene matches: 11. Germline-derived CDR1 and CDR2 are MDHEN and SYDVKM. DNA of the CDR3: TGTGCCAGTCCACTTAGGGGGACTAGCGGGAGAACAGATACGCAGTATTTT. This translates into CASPLRGTSGRTDTQYF. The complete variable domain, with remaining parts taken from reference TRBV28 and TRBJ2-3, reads DVKVTQSSRYLVKRTGEKVFLECVQDMDHENMFWYRQDPGLGLRLIYFSYDVKMKEKGDIPEGYSVSREKKERFSLILESASTNQTSMYLCASPLRGTSGRTDTQYFGPGTRLTVL.